This T cell receptor (beta chain) was profiled in a study of blood T cells in healthy people across ages. A second PCR of roughly 7 to 11 cycles used a sample-barcoded 5' primer and a J-beta primer mix. The yield of each sample was at least 3 million CDR3-containing paired-end reads. TCRdb reanalysed the 5' RACE reads using MiXCR and keeps one entry per CDR3 protein. Of around 1,900,000 distinct CDR3 sequences listed, more than 35% are singletons. Study findings and constraints: Long-lived donors exceeded aged donors in naive CD4+ cells and diversity.

CDR1 and CDR2 (germline): MNHEY, SVGEGT. This CDR3 is 11 amino acids long. Between the trimmed V and J ends, which lost 2 bases and 15 bases, there was a span of 11 bases. About this clonotype itself: Its specificity is unknown.

V and J are TRBV6-2 or TRBV6-3 and TRBJ2-1, with TRBD2 as a possible D gene (6 bases). This sequence originates from a human donor in good health. Sample: blood. The CDR3: CASSYGGVLFF. The CDR3 DNA sequence: TGTGCCAGCAGTTACGGCGGGGTGCTGTTCTTC.